This TCR beta chain was recorded in a study of OX40 agonist ivuxolimab in advanced cancers. With regard to the full study: Ivuxolimab was an agonistic, fully human IgG2 monoclonal antibody directed against OX40 (CD134), a costimulatory receptor. Intravenous ivuxolimab was administered to patients every 2 weeks at six dose levels: 0.01, 0.1, 0.3, 1.5, 3 and 10 mg/kg. Among the roughly 52 dose-escalation patients, some 19 had hepatocellular carcinoma, approximately 15 melanoma, 9 renal cell carcinoma and 9 head and neck cancer. The dose-escalation cohort was roughly 83% male with a mean age of around 64 years, ranging from roughly 23 to 80. Patients were allowed to have had prior anti-PD-1, anti-PD-L1 or anti-CTLA-4 therapy, and around two fifths of the dose-escalation patients had been treated with checkpoint inhibitors. Partial responses were achieved by three dose-escalation patients, of whom one had hepatocellular carcinoma and two had cutaneous melanoma. The point of sequencing TCRbeta in the periphery was to test whether ivuxolimab changed TCR sequence diversity and drove clonal T-cell expansion. The paper covers the monotherapy dose-escalation part of the phase I ivuxolimab trial, which included N ≈ 52 patients.

For sequencing of the TCRbeta CDR3 region, genomic DNA was extracted from the sorted cells. The immunoSEQ Assay was used for sequencing of TCRbeta CDR3 regions. Entries here come from immuneACCESS through TCRdb and include only in-frame sequences with V and J called. Some clones fail to appear in such tables; in the studies checked, an unresolved V gene covers under half of the shortfall, and the cause of the remainder is unknown. The sample yields 60,000 or so clones; approximately 85% were counted once. The ten largest make up 2% to 3% of the sample. What the research found in general, with its limitations: Low levels of normalized T-cell clonal expansion were also shown by some nonresponding patients. Partial responders in the 0.1-3.0 mg/kg groups had among the lowest normalized peripheral clonal expansion, especially among CD8+ T cells. At doses from 0.1 to 3.0 mg/kg, clonal expansion was seen in both CD4+ and CD8+ blood T cells between baseline and week 6. Antigen specificity was not determined for the clonally expanded peripheral T cells. After ivuxolimab, more expanded clones were found on average in CD8+ T cells than in CD4+ T cells.

The trial excluded patients who had a history of autoimmune disease or were on systemic immunosuppression. In every dose cohort, peripheral blood was drawn for TCR sequencing at baseline, cycle 4 day 1, and cycle 7 day 1. Samples came from an open-label, multicenter, first-in-human phase I dose-escalation trial of ivuxolimab. The trial enrolled adults with locally advanced or metastatic head and neck squamous cell, hepatocellular, melanoma or renal cell carcinoma. CD4+ and CD8+ T cells were sorted separately from peripheral blood before TCR sequencing. A remark on this clone: Its antigen specificity is not known. Base qualities are missing; no much larger clone stands one base away.

According to the germline V gene, CDR1 reads KGHSH and CDR2 reads LQKENI. Trimming takes 5 bases off V and 3 bases off J; junction bases not matched to a gene: 2. There are 13 amino acids in the CDR3, from cysteine to phenylalanine inclusive. Here the CDR3 DNA is all that survives: 39 bases in frame from base 1. This chain joins TRBV18 to TRBJ1-2, and 8 bases in between align with TRBD1. The sequences come from CD4+ or CD8+ T cells sorted from blood, collected in a trial of the OX40 agonist ivuxolimab. This TCR was sampled from an adult with an advanced solid tumor such as melanoma, head and neck, liver or kidney cancer. The nucleotides are TGTGCCAGCTCATCGGACAGGGACTATGGCTACACCTTC. Protein translation: CASSSDRDYGYTF.